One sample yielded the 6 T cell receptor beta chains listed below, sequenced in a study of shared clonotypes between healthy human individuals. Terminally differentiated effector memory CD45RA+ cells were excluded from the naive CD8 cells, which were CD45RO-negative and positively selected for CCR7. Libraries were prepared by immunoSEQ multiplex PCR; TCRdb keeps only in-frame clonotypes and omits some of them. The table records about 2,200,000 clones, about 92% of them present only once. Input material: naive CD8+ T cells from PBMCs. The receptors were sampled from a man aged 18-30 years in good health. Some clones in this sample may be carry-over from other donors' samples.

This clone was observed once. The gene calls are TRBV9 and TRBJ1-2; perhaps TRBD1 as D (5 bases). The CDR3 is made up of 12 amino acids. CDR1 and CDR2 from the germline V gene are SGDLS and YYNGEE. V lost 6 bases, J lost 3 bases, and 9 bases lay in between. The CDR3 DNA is TGTGCCAGCATCGGGACCCACTATGGCTACACCTTC. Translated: CASIGTHYGYTF.

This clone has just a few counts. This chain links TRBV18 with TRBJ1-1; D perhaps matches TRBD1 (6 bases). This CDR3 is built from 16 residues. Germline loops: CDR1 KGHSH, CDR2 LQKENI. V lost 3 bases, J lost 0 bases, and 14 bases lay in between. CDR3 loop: CASSPIPGHLNTEAFF. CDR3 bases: TGTGCCAGCTCACCGATACCGGGACACTTGAACACTGAAGCTTTCTTT.

This CDR3 reads CASSPWPSGGPEAYEQYF. The CDR3 DNA sequence: TGCGCCAGCAGCCCCTGGCCTAGCGGGGGTCCCGAGGCCTACGAGCAGTACTTC. The chain joins TRBV4-1 to TRBJ2-7; 10 bases are a match to TRBD2. The ends lost 4 bases at V and 2 bases at J; junction bases unmatched: 14. The CDR3 consists of 18 residues. The germline CDR1 and CDR2 sequences are MGHRA and YSYEKL.

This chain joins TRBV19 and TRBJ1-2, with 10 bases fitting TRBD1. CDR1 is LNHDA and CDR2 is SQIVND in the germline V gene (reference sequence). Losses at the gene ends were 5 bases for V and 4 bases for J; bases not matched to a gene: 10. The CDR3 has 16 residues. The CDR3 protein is CASSPRTGGLSYGYTF. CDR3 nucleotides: TGTGCCAGTAGTCCGAGGACAGGGGGATTGTCCTATGGCTACACCTTC.

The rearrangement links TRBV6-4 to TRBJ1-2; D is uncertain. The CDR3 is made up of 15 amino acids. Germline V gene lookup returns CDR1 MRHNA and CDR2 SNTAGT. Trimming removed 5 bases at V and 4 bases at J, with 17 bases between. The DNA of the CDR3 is TGTGCCAGCAGTCCCACCGCTAGGGTGGTCTATGGCTACACCTTC. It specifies CASSPTARVVYGYTF.

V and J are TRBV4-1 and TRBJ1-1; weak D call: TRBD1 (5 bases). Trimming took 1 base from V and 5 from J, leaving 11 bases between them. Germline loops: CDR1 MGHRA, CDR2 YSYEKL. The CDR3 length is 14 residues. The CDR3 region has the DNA TGCGCCAGCAGCCAAGCGGAGGGGCGTACTGAAGCTTTCTTT. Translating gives CASSQAEGRTEAFF.